One sample yielded the 26 T cell receptor beta chains listed below, sequenced in a study of shared clonotypes between healthy human individuals. Here immunoSEQ multiplex PCR was the method, and the copy in TCRdb shows in-frame clones only, minus some. In the table there are about 2.4 million clones, roughly 93% of which are singletons. The sample consisted of naive CD4+ T cells from PBMCs. Subset of the sample: CD45RA+ positively selected. The receptor source for this set is a man between 18 and 35 years old in good health. Some clones in this sample may be carry-over from other donors' samples.

The chain has TRBV19 and TRBJ1-1, with a weak D call TRBD1 (6 bases). Trimming left V 3 bases short and J 7 bases short, with 18 bases between. The CDR3 is 15 residues long. Germline CDR1 and CDR2: LNHDA and SQIVND (reference sequence). The CDR3 DNA follows: TGTGCCAGTAGTATTCAATCCAGGGGACAAGGTGAAGCTTTCTTT. Protein: CASSIQSRGQGEAFF. The variable domain in full, with the rest retrieved from reference TRBV19 and TRBJ1-1, is DGGITQSPKYLFRKEGQNVTLSCEQNLNHDAMYWYRQDPGQGLRLIYYSQIVNDFQKGDIAEGYSVSREKKESFPLTVTSAQKNPTAFYLCASSIQSRGQGEAFFGQGTRLTVV.

This clone occurred once. This CDR3 reads CSVEGSGSGWQETQYF. CDR3 nucleotides: TGCAGCGTTGAAGGTAGCGGGAGCGGGTGGCAAGAGACCCAGTACTTC. J is TRBJ2-5 and V is TRBV29-1; TRBD2 aligns across 9 bases. The CDR3 runs to 16 residues. Germline CDR1 SQVTM, CDR2 ANQGSEA. Trimming at V came to 1 base and at J to 2 bases, leaving 8 bases not matched to a gene. Using reference TRBV29-1 and TRBJ2-5 for the parts outside the CDR3, the full variable domain is SAVISQKPSRDICQRGTSLTIQCQVDSQVTMMFWYRQQPGQSLTLIATANQGSEATYESGFVIDKFPISRPNLTFSTLTVSNMSPEDSSIYLCSVEGSGSGWQETQYFGPGTRLLVL.

The rearrangement uses TRBV29-1 and TRBJ1-2; D call uncertain. Looked up from germline, CDR1 is SQVTM and CDR2 is ANQGSEA. The CDR3 consists of 15 residues. V lost 4 bases, J lost 7 bases, and 22 bases lay in between. DNA for the CDR3: TGCAGCGTTGGAAAAGACTCAACGTGGGTCTCTGGCTACACCTTC. Residues: CSVGKDSTWVSGYTF.

The rearrangement uses TRBV6-5 and TRBJ2-1; TRBD1 matches 7 bases. The germline CDR1 and CDR2 sequences are MNHEY and SVGAGI. The CDR3 totals 14 residues. Trimming removed 2 bases from V and 7 bases from J; junction bases left unmatched: 5. This CDR3 is CASSYLGTANEQFF. The CDR3 nucleotides are TGTGCCAGCAGTTACCTCGGGACAGCGAATGAGCAGTTCTTC.

Comment on this clone: Other DNA sequences in the same sample also yield this CDR3. The rearrangement links TRBV5-1 to TRBJ2-7; 7 nucleotides line up with TRBD1. The CDR3 totals 14 residues. V lost 3 bases and J lost 2; bases outside the gene matches: 5. Germline loops: CDR1 SGHRS, CDR2 YFSETQ. CDR3 sequence: CASSSTGQTYEQYF. CDR3 bases: TGCGCCAGCAGCTCGACGGGACAGACCTACGAGCAGTACTTC.

CDR3 sequence (DNA): TGTGCCAGCAGCTCTCCAAGCACTGAAGCTTTCTTT. Protein: CASSSPSTEAFF. V usage is TRBV7-6 and J usage is TRBJ1-1; no clear D gene. Per the germline V gene, CDR1 is SGHVS and CDR2 is FNYEAQ. V lost 4 bases, J lost 4 bases, and 7 bases lay in between. CDR3 length equals 12 residues.

The chain is built from TRBV6-6 and TRBJ2-5; no clear D. The J call is doubtful: the DNA matches TRBJ2-7 better. CDR1 MNHNY and CDR2 SVGAGI come from the germline V gene (reference sequence). The CDR3 consists of 15 residues. DNA for the CDR3: TGTGCCAGCAGTTCGGGCCTCCTTAGGTCCTACGAGCAGTACTTC. Amino acids: CASSSGLLRSYEQYF.

The genes are TRBV28 and TRBJ2-7, with 16 bases fitting TRBD2. This CDR3 spans 15 amino acids. Trimming cost V 6 bases and J 7 bases; bases outside gene matches: 6. The germline V gene encodes CDR1 MDHEN and CDR2 SYDVKM. The CDR3 loop is CASSPGLAGGGEQYF. In nucleotides, the CDR3 is TGTGCCAGCAGCCCGGGACTAGCGGGAGGGGGGGAGCAGTACTTC.

The chain has TRBV5-8 and TRBJ2-1, with a weak D call TRBD2 (6 bases). Germline assignment: CDR1 SGHTS and CDR2 YDEGEE. The CDR3 length is 17 residues. Deletions cut 3 bases from V and 1 base from J, with 17 bases between. Written as DNA, the CDR3 is TGTGCCAGCAGCTCTCGGGGGTCCAGCGGATCCTACAATGAGCAGTTCTTC. The encoded protein is CASSSRGSSGSYNEQFF.

About this clone: Different DNA sequences within this sample yield the same CDR3. The chain carries TRBV5-1 and TRBJ1-4, with 7 bases that match TRBD1. There are 14 residues in the CDR3. Germline values: CDR1 SGHRS, CDR2 YFSETQ. V shed 1 base and J 8 bases; nucleotides not matched to a gene: 5. The CDR3 reads CASSLTGAGEKLFF. For the CDR3, the DNA is TGCGCCAGCAGCTTGACAGGGGCTGGGGAAAAACTGTTTTTT.

This chain links TRBV10-3 with TRBJ1-2; 7 bases fit TRBD1. There are 14 residues in the CDR3. After removal of 6 bases from V and 7 bases from J, the junction contained 11 bases not matched to a gene. Germline CDR1 and CDR2: ENHRY and SYGVKD. CDR3 residues: CAISPGRNRGGYTF. For the CDR3, the DNA is TGTGCCATCAGCCCAGGAAGAAACAGGGGTGGCTACACCTTC.

The gene calls are TRBV18 and TRBJ2-3, with 7 bases identical to TRBD1. CDR1 is KGHSH and CDR2 is LQKENI in the germline V gene. V was pared by 1 base and J by 2 bases, with 6 bases of the junction left unmatched. The length of the CDR3 is 16 residues. The chain's CDR3 is CASSPLTGPTTDTQYF. As DNA, the CDR3 is TGTGCCAGCTCACCACTGACAGGGCCCACCACAGATACGCAGTATTTT.

The V gene is TRBV6-1, the J gene TRBJ1-5; no definite D call. This CDR3 is 13 amino acids long. The germline gives CDR1 MNHNS, CDR2 SASEGT. V was pared by 5 bases and J by 4 bases, with 9 bases between. CDR3 sequence: CASSFGVNQPQHF. The CDR3 region has the DNA TGTGCCAGCAGTTTCGGGGTTAATCAGCCCCAGCATTTT.

V and J are TRBV28 and TRBJ1-5; 10 nucleotides agree with TRBD1. Losses at the gene ends were 4 bases for V and 6 bases for J; bases not matched to a gene: 6. This CDR3 is built from 15 residues. Germline V CDR1 and CDR2: MDHEN, SYDVKM. Here the CDR3 reads CASSSRTGGGQPQHF. The DNA of the CDR3 is TGTGCCAGCAGTTCGCGGACAGGGGGAGGTCAGCCCCAGCATTTT.

This clone was recorded once. V and J are TRBV6-1 and TRBJ1-2; 7 positions match TRBD1. The germline V gene has CDR1 MNHNS and CDR2 SASEGT. V was pared by 5 bases and J by 8 bases, with 8 bases of the junction left unmatched. CDR3 size: 13 residues. The CDR3 is CASSRDRERGYTF. Here the CDR3 DNA reads TGTGCCAGCAGTCGCGACAGGGAGCGAGGCTACACCTTC.

The V gene is TRBV6-1, the J gene TRBJ2-1, with D perhaps given as TRBD1 or TRBD2 (5 bases each). The CDR3 length is 13 residues. CDR1 is MNHNS, CDR2 SASEGT, per germline. The V end lost 4 bases, the J end lost 13 bases, and 17 bases lay between the germline ends. In nucleotides, the CDR3 is TGTGCCAGCAGTGCAACCCTGGGGGTCCTACAGTTCTTC. Its protein product is CASSATLGVLQFF.

The V gene is TRBV19, the J gene TRBJ1-5; D possibly corresponds to TRBD1 (5 bases). The V end lost 8 bases, the J end lost 0 bases, and 17 bases lay between the germline ends. CDR3 size: 16 residues. Germline V gene data show CDR1 as LNHDA and CDR2 as SQIVND (reference sequence). The CDR3 DNA follows: TGTGCCAGTCATCAAACAGGCGTAAATAGCAATCAGCCCCAGCATTTT. Its translation is CASHQTGVNSNQPQHF.

The chain joins TRBV4-1 to TRBJ2-7; the match to TRBD2 covers 7 bases. The CDR3 runs to 16 residues. J lost 2 bases, V lost 3 bases, and 10 bases had no gene match. Per germline, CDR1 MGHRA and CDR2 YSYEKL. This chain's CDR3 is CASSHPLVAGPYEQYF. The CDR3 bases are TGCGCCAGCAGCCACCCCCTAGTAGCGGGCCCCTACGAGCAGTACTTC.

This chain links TRBV5-6 with TRBJ2-5; D is undetermined. The CDR3 covers 14 residues. V lost 4 bases and J 3 bases, leaving 13 bases between the germline ends. Per germline, CDR1 SGHDT and CDR2 YYEEEE. The CDR3 spells CASSPPEFEETQYF. CDR3 DNA: TGTGCCAGCAGCCCGCCGGAATTCGAAGAGACCCAGTACTTC.

The rearrangement joins TRBV10-3 to TRBJ2-7; 9 bases align to TRBD2. The ends lost 0 bases at V and 7 bases at J; junction bases unmatched: 10. The CDR3 totals 16 residues. Per germline, CDR1 ENHRY and CDR2 SYGVKD. The CDR3 nucleotides are TGTGCCATCAGTGAGTCCATCGGGACTAGCACTCTGGAGCAGTACTTC. This encodes CAISESIGTSTLEQYF.

The rearrangement joins TRBV5-1 to TRBJ1-1, with D hard to call. CDR1 SGHRS and CDR2 YFSETQ come from the germline V gene. The length of the CDR3 is 14 residues. V gave up 0 bases and J gave up 7 bases, with 13 bases separating them. CDR3 DNA sequence: TGCGCCAGCAGCTTGGCCTCTATGAACCTTGAAGCTTTCTTT. Its protein is CASSLASMNLEAFF.

The chain employs TRBV5-6 and TRBJ2-2; no reliable D call. In germline, CDR1 is SGHDT, CDR2 YYEEEE. Trimming pared 2 bases from V and 5 bases from J, leaving 7 bases between. This CDR3 is 13 amino acids long. This chain's CDR3 is CASSFPRTGELFF. The CDR3 DNA reads as TGTGCCAGCAGCTTCCCGCGTACCGGGGAGCTGTTTTTT.

Here the CDR3 reads CAWASGGREQFF. In DNA form, the CDR3 reads TGTGCCTGGGCTAGCGGGGGGCGTGAGCAGTTCTTC. The chain has TRBV30 and TRBJ2-1; 11 nucleotides match TRBD2. Germline CDR1 is GTSNPN and CDR2 is SVGIG (reference sequence). The CDR3 has 12 residues. J lost 9 bases, V lost 5 bases, and 3 bases had no gene match.

The rearrangement uses TRBV18 and TRBJ2-2, with 11 bases aligning to TRBD2. Germline V gene sequence: CDR1 KGHSH, CDR2 LQKENI. The V and J ends lost 6 bases and 3 bases, in that order; junction bases with no gene match: 6. This CDR3 is built from 16 residues. In nucleotides, the CDR3 is TGTGCCAGCTCGCCTGGGACTAGCGGATACACCGGGGAGCTGTTTTTT. Residues: CASSPGTSGYTGELFF.

The rearrangement joins TRBV5-1 to TRBJ1-5, with D unclear. V was clipped by 0 bases and J by 6 bases, with 10 bases between them. The V gene's germline CDR1 is SGHRS and CDR2 YFSETQ. This CDR3 is 14 amino acids long. CDR3 DNA sequence: TGCGCCAGCAGCTTGGATGGGGTTAGTCAGCCCCAGCATTTT. Its translation: CASSLDGVSQPQHF.

The CDR3: CASSPRGTGHLTSYNEQFF. In DNA form, the CDR3 reads TGTGCCAGCAGCCCAAGGGGGACAGGACACCTAACGTCCTACAATGAGCAGTTCTTC. The chain joins TRBV9 to TRBJ2-1, with 8 bases matching TRBD1. Germline values: CDR1 SGDLS, CDR2 YYNGEE. CDR3 length equals 19 residues. Trimming took 4 bases from V and 1 from J; bases not matched to a gene: 16.